Listed below are T cell receptor beta chains from one sample, sequenced in a study of T cell responses to AZD1222 COVID-19 vaccine. Profiled with immunoSEQ multiplex PCR; TCRdb holds only in-frame clones, not every one. The table records more than 45,000 clones, less than 85% of them present only once. This material consisted of peripheral blood, taken on day 0 of AZD1222 vaccination. These receptors came from an adult in good health. Both conserved end residues are part of each CDR3. D genes are given only for firm matches. Rows give clone size only sometimes, using once, few, many, or a class for an expanded clone.

>TRBV6-5|NA|TRBJ1-2|NA
TGTGCCAGCGGATCTGCAATCTATGGCTACACCTTC
CASGSAIYGYTF
>TRBV11-2|NA|TRBJ2-2|NA
TGTGCCAGCAGCTTAAGTTGGGCGGGGACGAACACCGGGGAGCTGTTTTTT
CASSLSWAGTNTGELFF
>TRBV11-2|NA|TRBJ2-1|NA
TGTGCCAGCAGCCTACGACCGGAGAGTAACAATGAGCAGTTCTTC
CASSLRPESNNEQFF
>TRBV7-9|NA|TRBJ2-3|NA
TGTGCCAGCAACAGGGCGGGGTGGGGAGATACGCAGTATTTT
CASNRAGWGDTQYF
>TRBV7-3|NA|TRBJ1-1|NA
TGTGCCAGCAGCAGTACAGGGAACACTGAAGCTTTCTTT
CASSSTGNTEAFF
>TRBV19|TRBD1|TRBJ1-5|NA
TGTGCCAGTAATAAGGCGGGACAGGGGGGTTATCAGCCCCAGCATTTT
CASNKAGQGGYQPQHF
>TRBV6-4|TRBD1|TRBJ1-5|few
TGTGCCAGCAGTGACGTTCAGGGGGCCTATCAGCCCCAGCATTTT
CASSDVQGAYQPQHF
>TRBV30|NA|TRBJ1-2|NA
TGTGCCTGGAAGACAGATAACTATGGCTACACCTTC
CAWKTDNYGYTF
>TRBV18|TRBD1|TRBJ1-1|NA
TGTGCCAGCTCAACGACAGGGGGAAACACTGAAGCTTTCTTT
CASSTTGGNTEAFF
>TRBV5-4|NA|TRBJ2-2|NA
TGTGCCAGCAGCTGGTTCGCGATCACCGGGGAGCTGTTTTTT
CASSWFAITGELFF
>TRBV7-8|NA|TRBJ2-7|few
TGTGCCAGCAGCTTAGCCCAGGGGGGGTACTACGAGCAGTACTTC
CASSLAQGGYYEQYF
>TRBV9|NA|TRBJ2-7|NA
TGTGCCAGCAGCGTAGGCGGGGCGGGGAGGAACGAGCAGTACTTC
CASSVGGAGRNEQYF
>TRBV2|TRBD1|TRBJ1-6|NA
TGTGCCAGCAGTGTCCAGACAGGGGGTTCCTCACCCCTCCACTTT
CASSVQTGGSSPLHF
>TRBV7-9|TRBD1|TRBJ1-1|NA
TGTGCCAGCAGCTTAGAGGACAGGCCTGAAGCTTTCTTT
CASSLEDRPEAFF
>TRBV3-1/TRBV3-2|NA|TRBJ1-2|NA
TGTGCCAGCAGCCAACAAGACTACGGCTACACCTTC
CASSQQDYGYTF
>TRBV18|TRBD2|TRBJ2-7|NA
TGTGCCAGCTCACCACAGCGGGAGAATAGGTTAAGAGAGCAGTACTTC
CASSPQRENRLREQYF
>TRBV6-5|NA|TRBJ1-2|NA
TGTGCCAGCTCTCGGTTAGGGGCGTTTTTGGGCTACACCTTC
CASSRLGAFLGYTF
>TRBV5-1|TRBD2|TRBJ2-2|once
TGCGCCAGCAGCTTCTATACGACTAGCGGCTACACCGGGGAGCTGTTTTTT
CASSFYTTSGYTGELFF